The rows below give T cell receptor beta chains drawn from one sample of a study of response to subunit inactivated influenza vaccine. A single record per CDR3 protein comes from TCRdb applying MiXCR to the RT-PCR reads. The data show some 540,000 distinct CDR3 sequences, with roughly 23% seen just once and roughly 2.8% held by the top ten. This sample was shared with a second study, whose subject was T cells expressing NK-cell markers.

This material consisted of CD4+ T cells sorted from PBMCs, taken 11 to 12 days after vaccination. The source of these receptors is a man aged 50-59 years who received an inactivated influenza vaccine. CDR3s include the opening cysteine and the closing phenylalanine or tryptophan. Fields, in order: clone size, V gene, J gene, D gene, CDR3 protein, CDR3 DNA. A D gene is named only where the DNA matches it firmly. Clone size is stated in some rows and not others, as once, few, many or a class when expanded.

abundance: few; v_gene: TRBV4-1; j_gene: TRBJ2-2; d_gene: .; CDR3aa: CASSPIQGANTGELFF; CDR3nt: TGCGCCAGCAGCCCTATACAGGGTGCGAACACCGGGGAGCTGTTTTTT
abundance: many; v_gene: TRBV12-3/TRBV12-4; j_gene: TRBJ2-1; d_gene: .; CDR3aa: CASNIRSSSYNEQFF; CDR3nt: TGTGCCAGCAATATACGGTCTAGCTCCTACAATGAGCAGTTCTTC
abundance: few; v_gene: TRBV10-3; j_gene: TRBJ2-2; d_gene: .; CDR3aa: CAISGRDGTGELFF; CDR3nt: TGTGCCATCAGTGGTCGGGACGGTACCGGGGAGCTGTTTTTT
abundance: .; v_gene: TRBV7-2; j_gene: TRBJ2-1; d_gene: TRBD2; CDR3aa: CASSRSGSTYNEQFF; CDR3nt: TGTGCCAGCAGCCGAAGCGGGAGCACCTACAATGAGCAGTTCTTC
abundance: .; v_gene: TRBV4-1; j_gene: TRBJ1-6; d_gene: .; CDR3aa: CASSQEGWGYSPLHF; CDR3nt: TGCGCCAGCAGCCAAGAGGGTTGGGGGTATTCACCCCTCCACTTT
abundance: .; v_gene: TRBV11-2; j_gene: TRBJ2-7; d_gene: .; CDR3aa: CASSLGPAGDYEQYF; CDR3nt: TGTGCCAGCAGCTTAGGGCCGGCCGGAGATTACGAGCAGTACTTC
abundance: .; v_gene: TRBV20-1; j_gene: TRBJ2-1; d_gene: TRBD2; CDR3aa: CSASSLAGSSYNEQFF; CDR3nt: TGCAGTGCTAGTAGTCTAGCGGGGAGCTCCTACAATGAGCAGTTCTTC
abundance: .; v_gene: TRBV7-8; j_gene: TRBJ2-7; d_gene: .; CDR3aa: CASSLYRESSYEQYF; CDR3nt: TGTGCCAGCAGCTTATATAGGGAGAGCTCCTACGAGCAGTACTTC
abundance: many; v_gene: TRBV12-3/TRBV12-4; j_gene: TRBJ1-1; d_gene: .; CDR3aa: CASSRYTEAFF; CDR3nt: TGTGCCAGCAGCCGGTACACTGAAGCTTTCTTT
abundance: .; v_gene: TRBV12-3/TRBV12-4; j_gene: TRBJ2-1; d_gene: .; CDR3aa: CASSLSREYEQFF; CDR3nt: TGTGCCAGCAGTTTAAGCAGGGAGTATGAGCAGTTCTTC
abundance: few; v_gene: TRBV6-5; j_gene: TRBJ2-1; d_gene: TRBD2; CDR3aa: CASSYSNGGGAGEQFF; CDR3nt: TGTGCCAGCAGTTACTCGAATGGCGGGGGGGCCGGTGAGCAGTTCTTC
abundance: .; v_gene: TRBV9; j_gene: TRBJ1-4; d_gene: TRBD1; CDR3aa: CASNLGGTVNEKLFF; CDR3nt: TGTGCCAGCAACCTTGGGGGGACAGTCAATGAAAAACTGTTTTTT
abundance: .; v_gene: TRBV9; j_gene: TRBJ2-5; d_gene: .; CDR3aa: CASSARPEETQYF; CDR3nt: TGTGCCAGCAGCGCTAGACCCGAAGAGACCCAGTACTTC
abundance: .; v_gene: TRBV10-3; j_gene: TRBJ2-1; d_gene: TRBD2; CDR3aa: CAISTGTSGGGEQFF; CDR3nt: TGTGCCATCAGTACCGGGACTAGCGGGGGGGGTGAGCAGTTCTTC
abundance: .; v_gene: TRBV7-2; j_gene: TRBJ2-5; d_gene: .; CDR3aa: CASRERNSETQYF; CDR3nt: TGTGCCAGCAGGGAAAGGAACTCGGAGACCCAGTACTTC
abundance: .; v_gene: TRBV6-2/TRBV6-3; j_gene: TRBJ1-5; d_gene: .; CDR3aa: CASSPVAVNSNQPQHF; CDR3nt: TGTGCCAGCAGCCCCGTCGCAGTGAATAGCAATCAGCCCCAGCATTTT
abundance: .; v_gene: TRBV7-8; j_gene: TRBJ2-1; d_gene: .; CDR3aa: CASSLGRVRAYNEQFF; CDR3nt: TGTGCCAGCAGCTTAGGAAGGGTCAGGGCGTACAATGAGCAGTTCTTC
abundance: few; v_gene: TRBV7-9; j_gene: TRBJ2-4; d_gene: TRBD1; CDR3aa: CASSQGALDIQYF; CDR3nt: TGTGCCAGCAGCCAGGGGGCTTTAGACATTCAGTACTTC
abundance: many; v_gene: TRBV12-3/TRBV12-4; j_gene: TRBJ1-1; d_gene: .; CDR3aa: CASSLLRSNTEAFF; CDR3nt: TGTGCCAGCAGTTTGCTCCGGTCGAACACTGAAGCTTTCTTT